These 26 T cell receptor beta chains were all obtained from the same sample, sequenced in a study of blood T cell repertoires in COVID-19. Clones were read by immunoSEQ multiplex PCR, and TCRdb kept only the in-frame ones, dropping some. Counted here are 150,000 to 200,000 clones, roughly 84% occurring once; the ten biggest clones make up around 2.9%. The sample consisted of PBMCs or T cells enriched from blood (not recorded which). Source of these receptors: a woman aged 30 to 39 who had been exposed to COVID-19.

This rearrangement joins TRBV7-9 to TRBJ1-2; D unclear. Germline lookup yields CDR1 SEHNR and CDR2 FQNEAQ (reference sequence). Trimming left V 5 bases short and J 3 bases short, with 10 bases between. The CDR3 consists of 13 residues. In DNA form, the CDR3 reads TGTGCCAGCAGCAGTAAGCCGGACTATGGCTACACCTTC. It translates to CASSSKPDYGYTF.

This rearrangement joins TRBV5-1 to TRBJ2-1, with a possible D match to TRBD2 (6 bases). V was trimmed by 0 bases and J by 7 bases, leaving 14 bases between them. CDR3 length: 15 residues. Germline V gives CDR1 SGHRS, CDR2 YFSETQ. The CDR3: CASSLVAGSENEQFF. The CDR3, as DNA: TGCGCCAGCAGCTTGGTTGCGGGGTCGGAGAATGAGCAGTTCTTC.

The gene calls are TRBV5-1 and TRBJ1-4; 8 bases agree with TRBD1. Germline CDR1 SGHRS, CDR2 YFSETQ. V lost 3 bases and J lost 7; bases outside the gene matches: 5. This CDR3 spans 14 amino acids. The DNA for the CDR3 is TGCGCCAGCAGCTCGGGGACAGGACTTGAAAAACTGTTTTTT. It translates to CASSSGTGLEKLFF.

The chain carries TRBV20-1 and TRBJ1-6, with TRBD1 matching 7 bases. The germline gives CDR1 DFQATT, CDR2 SNEGSKA (reference sequence). The CDR3 consists of 11 residues. The CDR3 sequence: CGGQDEGPFHF. Here the CDR3 DNA reads TGCGGCGGACAGGATGAAGGTCCATTCCACTTT.

The gene calls are TRBV19 and TRBJ1-2; D unresolved. The germline gives CDR1 LNHDA, CDR2 SQIVND (reference sequence). Trimming stripped 5 bases from V and 5 bases from J, with 18 bases between. CDR3 length equals 15 residues. The CDR3 loop is CASSREPGPIYGYTF. The CDR3 DNA is TGTGCCAGTAGTCGGGAGCCAGGACCGATTTATGGCTACACCTTC.

V gene TRBV27 combines with J gene TRBJ2-1, with a tentative D call TRBD2 (6 bases). Germline V gives CDR1 MNHEY, CDR2 SMNVEV (reference sequence). The CDR3 totals 12 residues. Trimming pared 2 bases from V and 7 bases from J, leaving 6 bases between. The CDR3, as DNA: TGTGCCAGCAGTTTAGGGGGGAATGAGCAGTTCTTC. This gives the protein CASSLGGNEQFF.

This clone was counted only a few times. This chain links TRBV7-9 with TRBJ1-5; D gene uncertain. Trimming took off 1 base at V and 4 bases at J, with 11 bases between the two ends. The germline V gene encodes CDR1 SEHNR and CDR2 FQNEAQ (reference sequence). The CDR3 has 15 amino acids. The CDR3 reads CASSLDWAQNQPQHF. CDR3 sequence (DNA): TGTGCCAGCAGCTTAGACTGGGCCCAAAATCAGCCCCAGCATTTT.

The J gene is TRBJ2-2, the V gene TRBV5-6; no reliable D call. This CDR3 is 14 amino acids long. Trimming took 0 bases from V and 6 from J, leaving 9 bases between them. Germline loops: CDR1 SGHDT, CDR2 YYEEEE. The CDR3: CASSLGFRAGELFF. Written as DNA, the CDR3 is TGTGCCAGCAGCTTGGGCTTTAGAGCCGGGGAGCTGTTTTTT.

This clone came up once. The J gene is TRBJ1-1, the V gene TRBV9; unclear D gene. V gave up 3 bases and J gave up 0 bases, with 9 bases separating them. Germline CDR1 SGDLS, CDR2 YYNGEE. The CDR3 contains 14 residues. The CDR3 DNA reads as TGTGCCAGCAGCGCAGCGGTCATGAACACTGAAGCTTTCTTT. This translates into CASSAAVMNTEAFF.

The rearrangement uses TRBV2 and TRBJ1-5, with 9 bases that match TRBD1. The V gene's germline CDR1 is SNHLY and CDR2 FYNNEI. CDR3 size: 18 residues. Losses at the gene ends were 4 bases for V and 0 bases for J; bases not matched to a gene: 10. Written as DNA, the CDR3 is TGTGCCAGCAGTGGGACAGGGGTTGGTTTGGATAGCAATCAGCCCCAGCATTTT. Protein sequence: CASSGTGVGLDSNQPQHF.

V is TRBV7-6 and J is TRBJ2-3; D is perhaps TRBD1 (6 bases). CDR1 SGHVS and CDR2 FNYEAQ come from the germline V gene. The length of the CDR3 is 15 residues. Deletions cut 1 base from V and 6 bases from J, with 14 bases between. For the CDR3, the DNA is TGTGCCAGCAGCTTAGTAACGGACAGCTCGGATACGCAGTATTTT. Translating it yields CASSLVTDSSDTQYF.

The V call is TRBV11-2, the J call TRBJ2-1; D possibly corresponds to TRBD1 (5 bases). Germline V gene sequence: CDR1 SGHAT, CDR2 FQNNGV. The CDR3 has 13 amino acids. V lost 4 bases and J lost 9, with 13 bases in between. CDR3: CASSWGWGSEQFF. CDR3 coding DNA: TGTGCCAGCAGCTGGGGATGGGGCAGTGAGCAGTTCTTC.

The V gene is TRBV18, the J gene TRBJ1-3; TRBD1 is a possible D gene (6 bases). Trimming took off 5 bases at V and 4 bases at J, with 15 bases between the two ends. The CDR3 is 15 residues long. Germline CDR1 is KGHSH and CDR2 is LQKENI. The CDR3 protein is CASSLAAQGGNTIYF. DNA for the CDR3: TGTGCCAGCTCATTGGCGGCACAGGGCGGAAACACCATATATTTT.

The V call is TRBV11-2, the J call TRBJ1-1; D is ambiguous. CDR3 length: 14 amino acids. The germline V gene encodes CDR1 SGHAT and CDR2 FQNNGV. V lost 5 bases and J lost 1, with 11 bases in between. The CDR3 DNA reads as TGTGCCAGCAGCCTCGCTGGGCAGAACACTGAAGCTTTCTTT. It encodes CASSLAGQNTEAFF.

This clone was seen more than once but under ten times. The chain carries TRBV7-8 and TRBJ1-6; tentatively, D is TRBD1 (6 bases). This CDR3 is 14 amino acids long. Germline assignment: CDR1 SGHVS and CDR2 FQNEAQ. This chain's CDR3 is CATTKRGANSPLHF. The DNA for the CDR3 is TGTGCAACCACCAAACGGGGGGCAAATTCACCCCTCCACTTT.

This chain connects TRBV9 to TRBJ1-6, with D unresolved. Germline CDR1 and CDR2: SGDLS and YYNGEE. This CDR3 contains 15 residues. The V and J ends lost 0 bases and 4 bases respectively, with 8 bases between them. The CDR3 region is CASSVGEVYNSPLHF. In DNA form, the CDR3 reads TGTGCCAGCAGCGTAGGCGAGGTATATAATTCACCCCTCCACTTT.

This chain links TRBV5-1 with TRBJ1-2; TRBD1 might be the D (6 bases). Trimming stripped 4 bases from V and 6 bases from J, with 7 bases between. The CDR3 sequence is 11 residues long. CDR1 is SGHRS and CDR2 is YFSETQ in the germline V gene. For the CDR3, the DNA is TGCGCCAGCAGCGCAGGGGATGGCTACACCTTC. It yields the protein CASSAGDGYTF.

The chain recombines TRBV6-5 with TRBJ1-1, with a possible D match to TRBD1 (5 bases). Trimming pared 6 bases from V and 6 bases from J, leaving 14 bases between. Germline V gives CDR1 MNHEY, CDR2 SVGAGI. This CDR3 contains 13 residues. In DNA form, the CDR3 reads TGTGCCAGCAGAGGCCAGGGTGTTCCTGAAGCTTTCTTT. Translation: CASRGQGVPEAFF.

This chain uses TRBV19 with TRBJ1-4; TRBD1 might be the D (6 bases). The germline V gene encodes CDR1 LNHDA and CDR2 SQIVND (reference sequence). The V end lost 3 bases, the J end lost 7 bases, and 9 bases lay between the germline ends. The CDR3 loop spans 13 amino acids. The CDR3 DNA reads TGTGCCAGTAGTATCAGCAGGGGTGAAAAACTGTTTTTT. Its translation is CASSISRGEKLFF. Supplemented by reference TRBV19 and TRBJ1-4, the full variable domain reads DGGITQSPKYLFRKEGQNVTLSCEQNLNHDAMYWYRQDPGQGLRLIYYSQIVNDFQKGDIAEGYSVSREKKESFPLTVTSAQKNPTAFYLCASSISRGEKLFFGSGTQLSVL.

The genes are TRBV9 and TRBJ1-4, with TRBD1 matching over 9 bases. The CDR3 contains 16 residues. After removal of 3 bases from V and 6 bases from J, the junction contained 9 bases not matched to a gene. Germline CDR1 reads SGDLS; CDR2 reads YYNGEE. The CDR3 DNA reads as TGTGCCAGCAGCGCCGGGACAGGGTTCGTGGATGAAAAACTGTTTTTT. Amino acid sequence: CASSAGTGFVDEKLFF.

This chain joins TRBV7-3 and TRBJ2-1, with 10 nucleotides matching TRBD2. V lost 2 bases and J lost 7; bases outside the gene matches: 11. Germline values: CDR1 SGHTA, CDR2 FQGTGA. The CDR3 runs 17 residues. As DNA, the CDR3 is TGTGCCAGCAGCTTAGTGGGGTCTAGCGGGGGCGGGAATGAGCAGTTCTTC. Encoded protein: CASSLVGSSGGGNEQFF.

This clone was seen a single time. The rearrangement links TRBV18 to TRBJ2-5; 7 positions agree with TRBD1. V was clipped by 3 bases and J by 2 bases; unmatched bases: 6. Germline CDR1 is KGHSH and CDR2 is LQKENI. There are 15 residues in the CDR3. The CDR3 reads CASSPVTGAQETQYF. CDR3 nucleotide sequence: TGTGCCAGCTCACCGGTAACAGGGGCTCAAGAGACCCAGTACTTC.

The gene calls are TRBV12-3 or TRBV12-4 and TRBJ1-5, with a possible D match to TRBD1 (6 bases). Between the trimmed V and J ends, which lost 6 bases and 9 bases, there was a span of 15 bases. The CDR3 covers 13 residues. As DNA, the CDR3 is TGTGCCAGCAGGAAACAGGGAGACGGGCCCCAGCATTTT. Translation: CASRKQGDGPQHF.

The gene calls are TRBV30 and TRBJ1-5, with a possible D match to TRBD1 (6 bases). The germline V and J ends were trimmed by 2 bases and 4 bases, with 9 bases remaining between them. This CDR3 is built from 13 residues. Germline V lookup: CDR1 GTSNPN, CDR2 SVGIG (reference sequence). The DNA of the CDR3 is TGTGCCTGGAGTACAGGGAGAAATCAGCCCCAGCATTTT. Protein: CAWSTGRNQPQHF.

Only one count was recorded for this clone. The rearrangement joins TRBV12-3 or TRBV12-4 to TRBJ2-3; no firm D call. The germline V and J ends were trimmed by 4 bases and 6 bases, with 8 bases remaining between them. The CDR3 spans 12 residues. The CDR3: CASSSSTDTQYF. CDR3 DNA sequence: TGTGCCAGCAGTTCTAGTACGGATACGCAGTATTTT.

The chain links TRBV6-4 to TRBJ1-4; 7 bases agree with TRBD1. V shed 6 bases, J shed 4 bases, and the junction held 5 bases outside the gene matches. This CDR3 is built from 14 residues. Germline CDR1 MRHNA, CDR2 SNTAGT. CDR3 sequence reads: CASSWDRVNEKLFF. For the CDR3, the DNA is TGTGCCAGCAGCTGGGACAGAGTTAATGAAAAACTGTTTTTT.